What follows are 5 T cell receptor beta chains derived from one specimen sequenced in a study of beta chain features in type 1 diabetes. Study-level results: Researchers report that Type 1 diabetes patients had moderately but significantly shorter TCRB CDR3s across all four CD4+ subsets.

These TCRs are of unknown antigen specificity. cDNA synthesis used the whole RNA isolate, giving expressed TCRB sequences. TCRdb's table, derived via immunoSEQ multiplex PCR, lists solely in-frame clones and lacks some. Of 600,000 to 750,000 clones listed, around 11% are singletons. Sequencing was carried out using naive CD4+ T cells from blood. These receptors came from a man aged 30 to 45 with type 1 diabetes.

The J gene is TRBJ2-3, the V gene TRBV6-1; 10 bases map to TRBD2. V lost 6 bases, J lost 9 bases, and 3 bases stayed unmatched. The CDR3 length is 12 residues. Germline CDR1 and CDR2: MNHNS and SASEGT. DNA for the CDR3: TGTGCCAGCAGCCAAGCGGGGGGGACGCAGTATTTT. The encoded protein is CASSQAGGTQYF.

The chain couples TRBV29-1 to TRBJ2-2; TRBD1 matches at 9 bases. Germline V CDR1 and CDR2: SQVTM, ANQGSEA. This CDR3 has 15 residues. V lost 4 bases to trimming and J lost 6 bases; unmatched junction nucleotides: 9. CDR3 sequence: CSVGDRDRDPGELFF. CDR3 bases: TGCAGCGTTGGGGACCGGGACAGGGACCCCGGGGAGCTGTTTTTT.

This chain uses TRBV4-3 with TRBJ2-6; D is unclear. Trimming cost V 0 bases and J 0 bases, with 6 bases left between them. The CDR3 spans 16 residues. Germline CDR1 LGHNA, CDR2 YSLEER. CDR3 loop: CASSQDWPSGANVLTF. The CDR3 nucleotides read TGCGCCAGCAGCCAAGACTGGCCCTCTGGGGCCAACGTCCTGACTTTC.

The chain uses TRBV7-8 and TRBJ1-5; D uncertain. Trimming shortened V by 0 bases and J by 6 bases, and 6 bases separated the two germline ends. This CDR3 is 13 amino acids long. The germline V gene has CDR1 SGHVS and CDR2 FQNEAQ. The CDR3 bases are TGTGCCAGCAGCTTAGCGGAGGGTCAGCCCCAGCATTTT. Amino acid sequence: CASSLAEGQPQHF.

The rearrangement joins TRBV2 to TRBJ2-2; 9 bases are a match to TRBD1. Germline loops: CDR1 SNHLY, CDR2 FYNNEI. The CDR3 loop spans 15 amino acids. The V segment lost 7 bases and the J segment 6 bases; nucleotides outside the gene matches: 9. DNA for the CDR3: TGTGCCAGCATTCTACAGGGGGCGAGGGCCGGGGAGCTGTTTTTT. Translating gives CASILQGARAGELFF. Complete variable domain (other parts from reference TRBV2 and TRBJ2-2): EPEVTQTPSHQVTQMGQEVILRCVPISNHLYFYWYRQILGQKVEFLVSFYNNEISEKSEIFDDQFSVERPDGSNFTLKIRSTKLEDSAMYFCASILQGARAGELFFGEGSRLTVL.